This T cell receptor beta chain was identified in a study of identical twins' blood T cells. General study results and limits: Each donor's most abundant TCRbeta clonotypes shared more CDR3 sequences with her twin than unrelated donors. Even for out-of-frame TCRbeta, twins reportedly shared V gene usage much more than unrelated donors.

A single record per CDR3 protein comes from TCRdb applying MiXCR to the 5' RACE reads. The sample contains a few hundred thousand distinct CDR3 sequences, over 25% of which appear only once. This clonotype was found a few times. Its matching antigen is unknown. The germline V gene encodes CDR1 LNHDA and CDR2 SQIVND (reference sequence). Unmatched junction bases numbered 12, after V lost 7 bases and J lost 7 bases. The length of the CDR3 is 16 residues. All three twin pairs grew up together with likely shared infections and vaccines. The sequencing input was PBMCs. This chain uses TRBV19 with TRBJ2-5, with 13 bases matching TRBD2. The TCR sequence derives from a woman aged 18 to 55 in good health. CDR3 protein: CASIGTSGGAVGTQYF. The CDR3, as DNA: TGTGCCAGTATTGGAACTAGCGGGGGGGCCGTCGGGACCCAGTACTTC.